The 8 T cell receptor beta chains below come from one sample, sequenced in a study of T cell responses to AZD1222 COVID-19 vaccine. Sequenced by immunoSEQ multiplex PCR; TCRdb stores in-frame clones only, minus some. The table shows 100,000 or so clones, with about 90% occurring only once. The starting material was peripheral blood, obtained on day 0 of MenACWY control vaccination. All receptors derive from an adult in good health.

The V call is TRBV11-2, the J call TRBJ2-7; maybe TRBD1 (5 bases). The CDR3 length is 12 residues. The V gene lost 6 bases and the J gene lost 7 bases, with 13 bases spanning the gap. CDR1 is SGHAT and CDR2 is FQNNGV in the germline V gene. This CDR3 reads CASRPQAGEQYF. The CDR3 region has the DNA TGTGCCAGCAGACCACAGGCAGGGGAGCAGTACTTC.

The genes are TRBV12-3 or TRBV12-4 and TRBJ1-2; TRBD1 aligns across 11 bases. Trimming took 5 bases from V and 4 from J; bases not matched to a gene: 0. This CDR3 region has 13 residues. This chain's CDR3 is CASSGQGAYGYTF. The CDR3, as DNA: TGTGCCAGCAGTGGACAGGGGGCCTATGGCTACACCTTC.

The chain recombines TRBV6-1 with TRBJ1-3; D gene ambiguous. The CDR3 has 14 amino acids. Germline V gene sequence: CDR1 MNHNS, CDR2 SASEGT. The V gene lost 2 bases and the J gene lost 2 bases, with 7 bases spanning the gap. The CDR3 DNA follows: TGTGCCAGCAGTGAAAGTGCGGCTGGAAACACCATATATTTT. This gives the protein CASSESAAGNTIYF.

The V and J genes are TRBV11-1 and TRBJ2-3; D gene uncertain. This CDR3 comprises 12 residues. From germline, CDR1 is SGHAT and CDR2 FQDESV (reference sequence). V was cut by 4 bases and J by 3 bases, with 5 bases left in between. CDR3 protein: CASSYSTDTQYF. DNA of the CDR3: TGTGCCAGCAGCTACAGTACAGATACGCAGTATTTT.

V usage is TRBV3-1 (or the pseudogene TRBV3-2) and J usage is TRBJ2-7; 9 bases align to TRBD1. Trimming at V came to 0 bases and at J to 7 bases, leaving 7 bases not matched to a gene. The CDR3 has 15 amino acids. Germline CDR1 reads LGHDT; CDR2 reads YNNKEL (reference sequence). CDR3 nucleotides: TGTGCCAGCAGCCAAGAAGGGACAGGGAGAGGTGAGCAGTACTTC. Its translation is CASSQEGTGRGEQYF.

V usage is TRBV7-2 and J usage is TRBJ1-1; D is uncertain. The CDR3 is made up of 13 amino acids. Trimming removed 3 bases at V and 6 bases at J, with 11 bases between. Germline lookup yields CDR1 SGHTA and CDR2 FQGNSA. The CDR3 coding sequence is TGTGCCAGCAGCTTTTATCTGGGAGCTGAAGCTTTCTTT. This codes for CASSFYLGAEAFF.

The gene calls are TRBV19 and TRBJ1-2; possible D gene TRBD1, 5 bases. Germline V gene data show CDR1 as LNHDA and CDR2 as SQIVND (reference sequence). Trimming took off 7 bases at V and 0 bases at J, with 12 bases between the two ends. The CDR3 sequence is 14 residues long. Written as DNA, the CDR3 is TGTGCCAGTAATTCAGGGTCGGCTAACTATGGCTACACCTTC. It encodes CASNSGSANYGYTF.

This clone was seen a single time. J is TRBJ2-3 and V is TRBV3-1 (or the pseudogene TRBV3-2), with D possibly being TRBD2 (6 bases). CDR1 and CDR2 (germline): LGHDT, YNNKEL (reference sequence). Trimming removed 1 base from V and 5 bases from J, with 7 bases in between. The CDR3 loop spans 13 amino acids. The CDR3 spells CASSQVGGDTQYF. The CDR3 bases are TGTGCCAGCAGCCAAGTGGGGGGAGATACGCAGTATTTT.